Listed below are T cell receptor beta chains from one sample, sequenced in a study of T cells in localized non-small cell lung cancer. Some clones are missing from TCRdb's copy, which holds only in-frame ones; the method was immunoSEQ multiplex PCR. The sample shows fewer than 35,000 clones, 91% of them seen only once. This material consisted of PBMCs, taken before any cancer treatment. The receptors stem from a man aged 35 to 70 with stage II lung adenocarcinoma. The CDR3 runs from the conserved cysteine through the conserved F or W. D genes are given only for firm matches. Size is stated for part of the rows, as once, few or many counts, or as a class when the clone is expanded.

CDR3aa	CDR3nt	j_gene	abundance	v_gene	d_gene
CASQPGRGSNEQFF	TGTGCCAGCCAGCCGGGTAGAGGGAGCAATGAGCAGTTCTTC	TRBJ2-1	.	TRBV19	.
CASSVGNMLRGEKLFF	TGTGCCAGCAGCGTAGGTAATATGCTGCGGGGCGAAAAACTGTTTTTT	TRBJ1-4	.	TRBV9	.
CASSQTGMSEAFF	TGTGCCAGCAGCCAAACAGGGATGTCTGAAGCTTTCTTT	TRBJ1-1	.	TRBV11-3	.
CASSLGPNTEAFF	TGTGCCAGCAGCTTGGGGCCGAACACTGAAGCTTTCTTT	TRBJ1-1	few	TRBV5-4	.
CAISESLDSLFGYF	TGTGCCATCAGTGAGTCGCTCGACAGTCTCTTTGGGTATTTT	TRBJ2-3	.	TRBV10-3	.
CATSGQETQYF	TGCGCTACTAGCGGCCAAGAGACCCAGTACTTC	TRBJ2-5	once	TRBV20-1	TRBD2
CASSGVDPLGVVPAFF	TGTGCCAGCAGCGGGGTGGACCCTCTCGGGGTCGTCCCAGCTTTCTTT	TRBJ1-1	.	TRBV11-2	.
CASTPQGTSTDTQYF	TGTGCCAGTACCCCACAAGGCACTAGCACAGATACGCAGTATTTT	TRBJ2-3	.	TRBV19	.
CASSFSFTEYNTEAFF	TGTGCCAGCAGTTTCTCCTTCACAGAATATAACACTGAAGCTTTCTTT	TRBJ1-1	once	TRBV28	.
CASSVTGGGDYEQYF	TGTGCCAGCAGTGTCACAGGGGGAGGCGACTACGAGCAGTACTTC	TRBJ2-7	.	TRBV2	TRBD1
CASQTGATNEKLFF	TGTGCCAGTCAAACGGGGGCAACTAATGAAAAACTGTTTTTT	TRBJ1-4	.	TRBV6-1	.
CASRGYNEQFF	TGCGCCAGCAGAGGATACAATGAGCAGTTCTTC	TRBJ2-1	.	TRBV5-1	.
CASSYSIDAGAGAQHF	TGTGCCAGCAGTTACTCTATTGACGCGGGGGCCGGGGCCCAGCATTTT	TRBJ1-5	.	TRBV6-5	.
CASSKGQGSNTGELFF	TGTGCCAGCAGCAAGGGACAGGGGAGTAACACCGGGGAGCTGTTTTTT	TRBJ2-2	.	TRBV2	TRBD1
CASSQVLDTQYF	TGCGCCAGCAGCCAAGTCCTTGATACGCAGTATTTT	TRBJ2-3	.	TRBV4-1	.